This T cell receptor beta chain is from a study of T cell repertoires in cytomegalovirus infection (dated by TCRdb to between 2019 and 2020). In the study overall: Because public TCR beta signatures pointed to carriage of CMV infection together with the matching HLA type, the HLA type of each donor mattered for the analysis. The paper's findings and limits, for the study overall: Cumulative frequency of public TCR beta family members discriminated carriers of CMV infection plus the relevant HLA type in this cohort and an independent approximately 370-donor cohort. The ex vivo response was dominated by HLA-C-restricted CMV-specific TCR beta clonotypes, which also provided the single most frequent clonotype in two of eight donors.

The junction carries 11 bases between V and J, which are trimmed by 2 bases and 7 bases respectively. Inclusive of the bounding cysteine and phenylalanine, the CDR3 is 13 residues long. CDR3 DNA only is kept here, 39 bases in frame from base 1. This clonotype was seen at least ten times. It has no known antigen specificity. Base qualities were left out, and no much larger clone turns up one base away. Sequencing was performed on an Illumina HiSeq 1500. The raw public data were reprocessed by TCRdb itself: fastp quality trimming at Q25, MiXCR clonotype calling, in-frame beta chains only. Rows are unified per CDR3 protein, each entry keeping the most common DNA and genes. The sample profile shows over 450,000 distinct CDR3 sequences; about 10% of them were found once. Roughly 10% of the sample belongs to the ten largest clones.

This TCR was sampled from a human donor in good health (CMV status not recorded). Some clones in this sample may be carry-over from other donors' samples. This chain is built from TRBV12-3 or TRBV12-4 and TRBJ1-2; tentative D gene TRBD1, with 5 bases matching. The specimen was PBMCs. The bases read TGTGCCAGCAGTTTATTGGGGGTCCCTGGCTACACCTTC. Its protein is CASSLLGVPGYTF.